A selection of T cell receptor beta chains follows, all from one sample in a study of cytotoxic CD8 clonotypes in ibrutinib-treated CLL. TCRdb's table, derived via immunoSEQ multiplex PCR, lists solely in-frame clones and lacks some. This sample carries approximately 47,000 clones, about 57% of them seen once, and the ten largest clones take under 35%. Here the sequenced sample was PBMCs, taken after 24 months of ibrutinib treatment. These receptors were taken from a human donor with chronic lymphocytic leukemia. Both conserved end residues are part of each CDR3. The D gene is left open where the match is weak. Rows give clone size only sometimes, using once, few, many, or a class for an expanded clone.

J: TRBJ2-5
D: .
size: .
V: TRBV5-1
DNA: TGCGCCAGCAGCCGCAGGACTTCCGTTGGGGAGACCCAGTACTTC
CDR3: CASSRRTSVGETQYF

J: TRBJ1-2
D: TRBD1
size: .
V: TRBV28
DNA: TGTGCCAGCAGTAGGGACAGGGGCTATGGCTACACCTTC
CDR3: CASSRDRGYGYTF

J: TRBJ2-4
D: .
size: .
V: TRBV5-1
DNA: TGCGCCAGCAGCTCAGAGGAACGGGACGGAAAGTACTTC
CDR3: CASSSEERDGKYF

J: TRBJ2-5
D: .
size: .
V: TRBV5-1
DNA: TGCGCCAGCAGCTCAGGCTCCCTAGAGACCCAGTACTTC
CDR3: CASSSGSLETQYF

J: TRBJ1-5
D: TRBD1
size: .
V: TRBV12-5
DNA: TGTGCTAGTGGTGACGGGACAGGCTTTAGGGGGCCCCAGCATTTT
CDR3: CASGDGTGFRGPQHF

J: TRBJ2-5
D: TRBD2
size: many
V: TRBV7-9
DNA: TGTGCCAGCCGACTAGCGGGGGCAGAGACCCAGTACTTC
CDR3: CASRLAGAETQYF

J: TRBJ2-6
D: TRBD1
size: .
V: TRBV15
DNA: TGTGCCACCAGCAGACGGGACAGGGTCTCTGGGGCCAACGTCCTGACTTTC
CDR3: CATSRRDRVSGANVLTF

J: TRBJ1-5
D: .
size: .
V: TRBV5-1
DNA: TGCGCCAGCAGCTTGGTCTCAGGTAGCAATCAGCCCCAGCATTTT
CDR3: CASSLVSGSNQPQHF

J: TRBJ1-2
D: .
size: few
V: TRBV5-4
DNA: TGTGCCAGCAGCCCGCTGGGTGACTACTATGGCTACACCTTC
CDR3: CASSPLGDYYGYTF

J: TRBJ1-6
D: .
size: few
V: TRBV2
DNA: TGTGCCAGCAGAGGGACTCCCGAGTCACCCCTCCACTTT
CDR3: CASRGTPESPLHF

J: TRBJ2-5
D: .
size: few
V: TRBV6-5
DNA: TGTGCCAGCAAGCCGTCGAGATCGGGGGAGACCCAGTACTTC
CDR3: CASKPSRSGETQYF

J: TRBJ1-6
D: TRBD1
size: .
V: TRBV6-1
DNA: TGTGCCAGCAGCCGACAGGGGGAAGGTTCACCCCTCCACTTT
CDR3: CASSRQGEGSPLHF

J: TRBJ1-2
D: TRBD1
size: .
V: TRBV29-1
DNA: TGCAGCGCCCGGACAGGGGAGAATGGCTACACCTTC
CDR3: CSARTGENGYTF

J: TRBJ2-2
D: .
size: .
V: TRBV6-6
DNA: TGTGCCAGCAGTCTGAGCGGCGGGGAGCTGTTTTTT
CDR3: CASSLSGGELFF

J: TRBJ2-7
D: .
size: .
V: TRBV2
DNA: TGTGCCAGCAACCCGACCTTTTCCTACGAGCAGTACTTC
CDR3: CASNPTFSYEQYF

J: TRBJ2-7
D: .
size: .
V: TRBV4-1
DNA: TGCGCCAGCAGCCAAGGCCGGGGGATCTCCTACGAGCAGTACTTC
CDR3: CASSQGRGISYEQYF

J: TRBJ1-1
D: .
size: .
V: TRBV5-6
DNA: TGTGCCAGCAGCTTAAAAGCGGACACTGAAGCTTTCTTT
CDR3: CASSLKADTEAFF

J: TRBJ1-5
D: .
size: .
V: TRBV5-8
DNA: TGTGCCAGCAGTCGGAGTACGGACGGAAGGCAGCCCCAGCATTTT
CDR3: CASSRSTDGRQPQHF

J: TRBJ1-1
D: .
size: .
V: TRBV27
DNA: TGTGCCAGCAGTTTATCTCATCCTGGGGGGCTCGGGAACACTGAAGCTTTCTTT
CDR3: CASSLSHPGGLGNTEAFF

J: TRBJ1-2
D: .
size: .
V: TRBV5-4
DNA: TGTGCCAGCAGCCGGGACGGTCCCTATGGCTACACCTTC
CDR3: CASSRDGPYGYTF

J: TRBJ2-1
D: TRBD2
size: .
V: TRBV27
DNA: TGTGCCAGCAGTTTATCTCCGGGACTAGGCTCCTACAATGAGCAGTTCTTC
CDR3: CASSLSPGLGSYNEQFF

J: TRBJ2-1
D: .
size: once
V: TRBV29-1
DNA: TGCAGCGTGGAGTATGAGCAGTTCTTC
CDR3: CSVEYEQFF

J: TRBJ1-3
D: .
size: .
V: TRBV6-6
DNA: TGTGCCAGCAGCCGGCAGGGAAACACCATATATTTT
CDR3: CASSRQGNTIYF

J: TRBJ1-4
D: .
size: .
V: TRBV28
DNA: TGTGCCAGCAGTTTCGTGGCAGGTGGGAATGAAAAACTGTTTTTT
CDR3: CASSFVAGGNEKLFF

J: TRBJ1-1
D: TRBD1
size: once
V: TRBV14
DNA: TGTGCCAGCAGCCTACAGGGGATTAACACTGAAGCTTTCTTT
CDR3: CASSLQGINTEAFF

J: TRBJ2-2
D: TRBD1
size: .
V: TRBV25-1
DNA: TGTGCCAGCAGTGCATTTCGACAGGGCACCGGGGAGCTGTTTTTT
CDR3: CASSAFRQGTGELFF

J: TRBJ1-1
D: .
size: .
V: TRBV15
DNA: TGTGCCACCAGCCGCGGTGATGGAATGGTTGAAGCTTTCTTT
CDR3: CATSRGDGMVEAFF

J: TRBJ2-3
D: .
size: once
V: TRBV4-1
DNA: TGCGCCAGCAGCCAAGCGGCTAGCACAGATACGCAGTATTTT
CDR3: CASSQAASTDTQYF

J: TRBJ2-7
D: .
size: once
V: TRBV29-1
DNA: TGCAGCGTTGTCACCTATAGCTCCTACGAGCAGTACTTC
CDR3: CSVVTYSSYEQYF

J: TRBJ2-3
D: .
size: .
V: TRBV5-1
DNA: TGCGCCAGCAGCCCGCAGGGCAGGACAGATACGCAGTATTTT
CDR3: CASSPQGRTDTQYF

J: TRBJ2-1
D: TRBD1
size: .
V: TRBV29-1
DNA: TGCAGCGTTGAAGGTGGTACAGGGGCCAATGAGCAGTTCTTC
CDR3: CSVEGGTGANEQFF

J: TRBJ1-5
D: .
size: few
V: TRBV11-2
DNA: TGTGCCAGCAGCGGGGGGCTCAATCAGCCCCAGCATTTT
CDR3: CASSGGLNQPQHF

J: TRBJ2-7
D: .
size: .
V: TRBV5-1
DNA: TGCGCCAGCAGTCGAAACCGGGACGGCTACGAGCAGTACTTC
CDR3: CASSRNRDGYEQYF

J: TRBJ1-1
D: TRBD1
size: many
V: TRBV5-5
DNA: TGTGCCAGCAGCCCCGGGACAGCGTCTGATGAAGCTTTCTTT
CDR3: CASSPGTASDEAFF

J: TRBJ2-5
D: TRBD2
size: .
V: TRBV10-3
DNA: TGTGCCATCAGTACTAGCGGGGCTGAAGAGACCCAGTACTTC
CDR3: CAISTSGAEETQYF

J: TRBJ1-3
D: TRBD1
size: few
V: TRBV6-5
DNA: TGTGCCAGCAGTTCCGGACAGGGCTCGGGGCGGAACACCATATATTTT
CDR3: CASSSGQGSGRNTIYF

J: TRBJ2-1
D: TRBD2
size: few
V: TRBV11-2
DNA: TGTGCCAGCAGCCCCGGACTAGCGGGGGGGCCCAACAATGAGCAGTTCTTC
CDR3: CASSPGLAGGPNNEQFF

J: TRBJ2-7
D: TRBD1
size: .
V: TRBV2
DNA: TGTGCCAGCAGCCCGGGACAGAGCTCCTACGAGCAGTACTTC
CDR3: CASSPGQSSYEQYF

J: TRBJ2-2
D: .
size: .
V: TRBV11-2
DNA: TGTGCCAGCAGCCCCCTGCAGCGGTCGAACACCGGGGAGCTGTTTTTT
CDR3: CASSPLQRSNTGELFF

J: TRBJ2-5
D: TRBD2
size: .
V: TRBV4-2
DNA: TGTGCCAGCAGCCAAAGCCCCCTTGGACTAGCGGGGGGAGAGACCCAGTACTTC
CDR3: CASSQSPLGLAGGETQYF

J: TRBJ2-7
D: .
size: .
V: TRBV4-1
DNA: TGCGCCAGCAGCCAATCACAAGGCCCATACGAGCAGTACTTC
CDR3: CASSQSQGPYEQYF

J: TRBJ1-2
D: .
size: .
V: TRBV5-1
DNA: TGCGCCAGCAGCTCCTCCGGGATGCTCTATGGCTACACCTTC
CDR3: CASSSSGMLYGYTF

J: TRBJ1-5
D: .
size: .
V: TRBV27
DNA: TGTGCCAGCAGTCAAGGAAATCAGCCCCAGCATTTT
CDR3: CASSQGNQPQHF

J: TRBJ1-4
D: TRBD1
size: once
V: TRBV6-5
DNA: TGTGCCAGCAGCCCTATCAGGGGGGCTAATGAAAAACTGTTTTTT
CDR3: CASSPIRGANEKLFF

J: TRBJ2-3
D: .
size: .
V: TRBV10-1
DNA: TGCGCCAGCAGTCCCAGGGGAAAGGATACGCAGTATTTT
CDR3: CASSPRGKDTQYF

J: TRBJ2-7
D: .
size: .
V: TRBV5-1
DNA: TGCGCCAGCAGCAGAATGGACGCAGCCTACGAGCAGTACTTC
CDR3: CASSRMDAAYEQYF

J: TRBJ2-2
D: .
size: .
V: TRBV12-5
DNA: TGTGCTAGTGGCCCCGGGAACACCGGGGAGCTGTTTTTT
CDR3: CASGPGNTGELFF

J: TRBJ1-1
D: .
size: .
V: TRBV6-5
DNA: TGTGCCAGCAGTTACTCTGGCAGCGCGAACACTGAAGCTTTCTTT
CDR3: CASSYSGSANTEAFF

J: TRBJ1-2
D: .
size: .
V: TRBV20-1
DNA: TGCAGTGCCCCGGGGGGCTATGGCTACACCTTC
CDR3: CSAPGGYGYTF

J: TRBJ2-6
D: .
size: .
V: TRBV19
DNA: TGTGCCAGTAGTACCAGACCCTCTGGGGCCAACGTCCTGACTTTC
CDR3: CASSTRPSGANVLTF

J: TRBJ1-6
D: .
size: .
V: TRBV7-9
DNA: TGTGCCAGCAGCCCACAACCAAGGGAGACCTATAATTCACCCCTCCACTTT
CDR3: CASSPQPRETYNSPLHF

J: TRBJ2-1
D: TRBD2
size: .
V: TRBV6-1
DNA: TGTGCCAGCAGTGGACGACTAGCGGGGATGGGCAATGAGCAGTTCTTC
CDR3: CASSGRLAGMGNEQFF

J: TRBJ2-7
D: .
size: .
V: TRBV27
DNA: TGTGCCAGCAGCTCCCCCGTGGGGCGGGTCTACGAGCAGTACTTC
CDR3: CASSSPVGRVYEQYF

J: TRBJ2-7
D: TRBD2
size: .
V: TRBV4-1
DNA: TGCGCCAGCAGCCAATTATCTAGCGGCAAGATTTACGAGCAGTACTTC
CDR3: CASSQLSSGKIYEQYF

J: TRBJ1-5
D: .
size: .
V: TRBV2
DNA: TGTGCCAGCAGTGAATGGAGGCCGGCCGCGCCCCAGCATTTT
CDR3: CASSEWRPAAPQHF

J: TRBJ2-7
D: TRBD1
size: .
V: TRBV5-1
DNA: TGCGCCAGCAGCGGTGGACAGGGGCTTCAGGTCGAGCAGTACTTC
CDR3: CASSGGQGLQVEQYF

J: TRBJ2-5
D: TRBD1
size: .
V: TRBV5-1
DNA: TGCGCCAGCATGCAGGGGGTCCAAGAGACCCAGTACTTC
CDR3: CASMQGVQETQYF